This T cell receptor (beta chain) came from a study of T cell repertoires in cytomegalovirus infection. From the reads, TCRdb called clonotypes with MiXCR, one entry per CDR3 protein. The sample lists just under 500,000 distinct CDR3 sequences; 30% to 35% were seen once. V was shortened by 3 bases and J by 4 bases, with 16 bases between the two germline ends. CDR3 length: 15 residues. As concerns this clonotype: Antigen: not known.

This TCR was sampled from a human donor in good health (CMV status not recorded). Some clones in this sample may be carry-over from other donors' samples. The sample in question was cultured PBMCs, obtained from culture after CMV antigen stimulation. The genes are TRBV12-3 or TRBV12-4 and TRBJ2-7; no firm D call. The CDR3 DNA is TGTGCCAGCAGTTTGACCTTCGGTGGGTTGTACGAGCAGTACTTC. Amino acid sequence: CASSLTFGGLYEQYF.